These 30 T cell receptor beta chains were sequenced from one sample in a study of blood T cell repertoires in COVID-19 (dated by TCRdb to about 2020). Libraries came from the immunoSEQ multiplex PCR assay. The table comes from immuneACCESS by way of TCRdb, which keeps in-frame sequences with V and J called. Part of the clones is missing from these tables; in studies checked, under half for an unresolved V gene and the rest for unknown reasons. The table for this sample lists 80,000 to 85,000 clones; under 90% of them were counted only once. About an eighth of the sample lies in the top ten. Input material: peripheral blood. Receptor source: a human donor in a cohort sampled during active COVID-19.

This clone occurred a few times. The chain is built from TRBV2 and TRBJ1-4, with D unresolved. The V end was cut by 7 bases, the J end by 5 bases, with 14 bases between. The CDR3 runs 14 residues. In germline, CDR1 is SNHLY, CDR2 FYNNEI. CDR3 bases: TGTGCCAGCACCTCCAGGCAGACGAATGAAAAACTGTTTTTT. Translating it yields CASTSRQTNEKLFF. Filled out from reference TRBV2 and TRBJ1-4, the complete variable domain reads EPEVTQTPSHQVTQMGQEVILRCVPISNHLYFYWYRQILGQKVEFLVSFYNNEISEKSEIFDDQFSVERPDGSNFTLKIRSTKLEDSAMYFCASTSRQTNEKLFFGSGTQLSVL.

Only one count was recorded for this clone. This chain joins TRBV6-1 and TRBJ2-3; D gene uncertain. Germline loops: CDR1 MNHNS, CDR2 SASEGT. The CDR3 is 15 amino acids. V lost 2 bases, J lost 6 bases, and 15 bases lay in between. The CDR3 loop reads CASSETGARFDTQYF. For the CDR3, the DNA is TGTGCCAGCAGTGAAACCGGAGCCCGTTTCGATACGCAGTATTTT.

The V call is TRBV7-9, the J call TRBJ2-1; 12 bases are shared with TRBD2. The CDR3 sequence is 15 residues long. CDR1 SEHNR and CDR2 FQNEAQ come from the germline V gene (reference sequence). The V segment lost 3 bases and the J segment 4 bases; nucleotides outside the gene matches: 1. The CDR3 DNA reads TGTGCCAGCAGCTTGACTAGCGGGAGATACAATGAGCAGTTCTTC. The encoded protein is CASSLTSGRYNEQFF.

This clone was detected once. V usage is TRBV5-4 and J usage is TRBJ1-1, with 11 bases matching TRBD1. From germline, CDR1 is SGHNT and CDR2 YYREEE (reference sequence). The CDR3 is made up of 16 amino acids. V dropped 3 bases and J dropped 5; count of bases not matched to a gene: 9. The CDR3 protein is CASSWGTGGPLTEAFF. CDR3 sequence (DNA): TGTGCCAGCAGCTGGGGGACAGGGGGACCTTTGACTGAAGCTTTCTTT.

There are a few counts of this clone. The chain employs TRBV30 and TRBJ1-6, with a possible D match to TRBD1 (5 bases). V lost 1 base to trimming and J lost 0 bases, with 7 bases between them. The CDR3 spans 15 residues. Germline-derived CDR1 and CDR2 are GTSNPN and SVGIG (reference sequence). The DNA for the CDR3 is TGTGCCTGGAGTGGGGGGGTCTCCTATAATTCACCCCTCCACTTT. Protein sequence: CAWSGGVSYNSPLHF.

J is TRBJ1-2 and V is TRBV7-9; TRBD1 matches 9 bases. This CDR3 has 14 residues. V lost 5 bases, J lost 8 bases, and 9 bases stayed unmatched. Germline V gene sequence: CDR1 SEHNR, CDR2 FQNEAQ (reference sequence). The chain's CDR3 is CASSAAGQGGGYTF. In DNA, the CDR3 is TGTGCCAGCAGCGCAGCGGGACAGGGAGGCGGCTACACCTTC.

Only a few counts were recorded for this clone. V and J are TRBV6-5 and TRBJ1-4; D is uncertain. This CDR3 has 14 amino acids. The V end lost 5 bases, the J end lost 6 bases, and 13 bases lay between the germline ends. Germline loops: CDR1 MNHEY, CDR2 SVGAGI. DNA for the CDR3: TGTGCCAGCAGTCCTCACTCAACCCATGAAAAACTGTTTTTT. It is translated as CASSPHSTHEKLFF.

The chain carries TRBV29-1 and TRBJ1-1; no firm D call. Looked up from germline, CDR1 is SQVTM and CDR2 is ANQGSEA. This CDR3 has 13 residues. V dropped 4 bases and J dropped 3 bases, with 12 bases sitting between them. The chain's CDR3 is CSVVVGGDTEAFF. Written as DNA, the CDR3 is TGCAGCGTTGTGGTCGGCGGGGACACTGAAGCTTTCTTT.

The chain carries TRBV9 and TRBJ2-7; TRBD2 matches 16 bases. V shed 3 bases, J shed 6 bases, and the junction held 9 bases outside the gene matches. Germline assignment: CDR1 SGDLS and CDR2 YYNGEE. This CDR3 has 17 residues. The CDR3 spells CASSEGLAGGPLAEQYF. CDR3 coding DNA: TGTGCCAGCAGCGAGGGACTAGCGGGGGGGCCACTCGCCGAGCAGTACTTC.

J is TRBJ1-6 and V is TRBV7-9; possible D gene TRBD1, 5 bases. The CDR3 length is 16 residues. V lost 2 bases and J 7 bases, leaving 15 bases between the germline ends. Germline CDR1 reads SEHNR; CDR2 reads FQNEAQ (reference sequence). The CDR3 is CASSLFKGLRNSPLHF. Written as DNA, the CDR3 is TGTGCCAGCAGCTTATTTAAGGGGTTGAGGAATTCACCCCTCCACTTT.

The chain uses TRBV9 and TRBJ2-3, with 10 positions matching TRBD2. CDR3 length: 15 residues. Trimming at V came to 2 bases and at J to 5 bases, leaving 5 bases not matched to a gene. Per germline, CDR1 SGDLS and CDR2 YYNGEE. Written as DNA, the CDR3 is TGTGCCAGCAGCGTGAGCGGGGGGGTGGAAGATACGCAGTATTTT. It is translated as CASSVSGGVEDTQYF.

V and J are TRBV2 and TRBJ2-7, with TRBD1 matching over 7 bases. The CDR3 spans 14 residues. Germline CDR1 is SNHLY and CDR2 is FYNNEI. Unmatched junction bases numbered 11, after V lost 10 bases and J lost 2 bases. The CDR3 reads CAKQDRDSPYEQYF. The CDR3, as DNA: TGTGCCAAGCAGGACCGGGACAGTCCCTACGAGCAGTACTTC.

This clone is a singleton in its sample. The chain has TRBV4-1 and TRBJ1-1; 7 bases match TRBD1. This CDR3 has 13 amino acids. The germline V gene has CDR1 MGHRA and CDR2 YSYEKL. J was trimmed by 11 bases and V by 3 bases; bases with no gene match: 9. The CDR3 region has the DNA TGCGCCAGCAGCCACTTGACAGGGTCTGGGGCTTTCTTT. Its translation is CASSHLTGSGAFF.

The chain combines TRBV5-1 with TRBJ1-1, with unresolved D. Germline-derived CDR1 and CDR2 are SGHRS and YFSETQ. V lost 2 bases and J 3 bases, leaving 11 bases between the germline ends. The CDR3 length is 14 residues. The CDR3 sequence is CASSFVASDTEAFF. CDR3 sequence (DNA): TGCGCCAGCAGCTTTGTGGCCAGCGACACTGAAGCTTTCTTT.

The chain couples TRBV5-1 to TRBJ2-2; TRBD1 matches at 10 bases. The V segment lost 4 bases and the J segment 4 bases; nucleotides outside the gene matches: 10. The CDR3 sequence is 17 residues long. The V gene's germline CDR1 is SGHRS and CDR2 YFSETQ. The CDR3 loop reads CASSTGQGNEGTGELFF. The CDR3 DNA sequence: TGCGCCAGCAGCACGGGACAGGGGAACGAGGGCACCGGGGAGCTGTTTTTT.

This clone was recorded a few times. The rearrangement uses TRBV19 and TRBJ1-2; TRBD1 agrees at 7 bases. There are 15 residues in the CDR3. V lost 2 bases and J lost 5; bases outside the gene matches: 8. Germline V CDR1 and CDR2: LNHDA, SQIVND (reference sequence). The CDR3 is CASSIRSGGFYGYTF. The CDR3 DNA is TGTGCCAGTAGTATAAGATCAGGGGGGTTTTATGGCTACACCTTC.

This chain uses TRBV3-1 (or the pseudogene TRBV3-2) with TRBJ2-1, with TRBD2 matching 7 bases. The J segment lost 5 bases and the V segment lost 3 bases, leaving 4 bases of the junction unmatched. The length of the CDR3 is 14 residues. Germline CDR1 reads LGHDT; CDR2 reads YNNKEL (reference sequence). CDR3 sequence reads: CASSHRGVNNEQFF. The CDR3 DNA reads TGTGCCAGCAGCCACCGGGGGGTAAACAATGAGCAGTTCTTC.

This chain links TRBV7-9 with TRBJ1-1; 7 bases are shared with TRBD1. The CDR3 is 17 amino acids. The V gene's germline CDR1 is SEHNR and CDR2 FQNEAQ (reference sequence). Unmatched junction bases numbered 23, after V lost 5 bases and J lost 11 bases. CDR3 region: CASSLISLRDSSLGAFF. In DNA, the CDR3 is TGTGCCAGCAGCCTAATTTCCTTGAGGGACAGCTCTCTGGGGGCTTTCTTT.

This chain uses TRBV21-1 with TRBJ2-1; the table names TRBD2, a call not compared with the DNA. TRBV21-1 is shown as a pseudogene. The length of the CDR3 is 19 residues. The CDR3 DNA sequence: TGTGCCAGCAGCAAAGACCGGCTAGCGGGGGGGCCTCTCTACAATGAGCAGTTCTTC. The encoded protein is CASSKDRLAGGPLYNEQFF.

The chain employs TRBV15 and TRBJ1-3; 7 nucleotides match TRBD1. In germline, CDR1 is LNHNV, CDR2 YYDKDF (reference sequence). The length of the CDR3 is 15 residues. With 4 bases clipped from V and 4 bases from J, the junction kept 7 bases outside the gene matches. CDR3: CATSTLPGQGNTIYF. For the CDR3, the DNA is TGTGCCACCAGCACACTACCGGGACAGGGAAACACCATATATTTT. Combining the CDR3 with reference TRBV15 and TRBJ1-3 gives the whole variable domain DAMVIQNPRYQVTQFGKPVTLSCSQTLNHNVMYWYQQKSSQAPKLLFHYYDKDFNNEADTPDNFQSRRPNTSFCFLDIRSPGLGDTAMYLCATSTLPGQGNTIYFGEGSWLTVV.

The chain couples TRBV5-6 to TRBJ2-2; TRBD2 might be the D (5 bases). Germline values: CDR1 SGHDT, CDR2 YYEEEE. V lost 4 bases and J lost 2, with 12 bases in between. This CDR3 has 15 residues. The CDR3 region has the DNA TGTGCCAGCAGCACGAAGCGGCCTAACACCGGGGAGCTGTTTTTT. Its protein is CASSTKRPNTGELFF.

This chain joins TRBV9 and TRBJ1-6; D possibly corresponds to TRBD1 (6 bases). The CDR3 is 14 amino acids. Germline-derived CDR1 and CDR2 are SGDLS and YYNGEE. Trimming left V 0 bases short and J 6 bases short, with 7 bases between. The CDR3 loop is CASSVGGGNSPLHF. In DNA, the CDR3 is TGTGCCAGCAGCGTAGGAGGGGGTAATTCACCCCTCCACTTT. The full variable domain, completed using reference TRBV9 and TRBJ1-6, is DSGVTQTPKHLITATGQRVTLRCSPRSGDLSVYWYQQSLDQGLQFLIQYYNGEERAKGNILERFSAQQFPDLHSELNLSSLELGDSALYFCASSVGGGNSPLHFGNGTRLTVT.

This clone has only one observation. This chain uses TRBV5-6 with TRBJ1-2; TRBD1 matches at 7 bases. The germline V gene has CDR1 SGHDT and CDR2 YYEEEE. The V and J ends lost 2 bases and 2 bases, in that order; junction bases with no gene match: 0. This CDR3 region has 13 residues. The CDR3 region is CASSLGGNYGYTF. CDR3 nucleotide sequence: TGTGCCAGCAGCTTAGGGGGCAACTATGGCTACACCTTC. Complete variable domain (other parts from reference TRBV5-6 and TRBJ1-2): DAGVTQSPTHLIKTRGQQVTLRCSPKSGHDTVSWYQQALGQGPQFIFQYYEEEERQRGNFPDRFSGHQFPNYSSELNVNALLLGDSALYLCASSLGGNYGYTFGSGTRLTVV.

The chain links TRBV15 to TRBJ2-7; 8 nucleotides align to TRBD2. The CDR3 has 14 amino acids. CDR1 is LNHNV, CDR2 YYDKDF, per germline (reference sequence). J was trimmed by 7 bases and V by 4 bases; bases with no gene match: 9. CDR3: CATSTAGVRGEQYF. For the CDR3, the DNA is TGTGCCACCAGCACAGCGGGGGTGCGAGGAGAGCAGTACTTC. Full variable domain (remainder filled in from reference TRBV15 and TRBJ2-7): DAMVIQNPRYQVTQFGKPVTLSCSQTLNHNVMYWYQQKSSQAPKLLFHYYDKDFNNEADTPDNFQSRRPNTSFCFLDIRSPGLGDTAMYLCATSTAGVRGEQYFGPGTRLTVT.

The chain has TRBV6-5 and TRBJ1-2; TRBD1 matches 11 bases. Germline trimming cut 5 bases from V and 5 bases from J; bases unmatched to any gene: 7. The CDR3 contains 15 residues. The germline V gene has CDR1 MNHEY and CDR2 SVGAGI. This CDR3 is CASSPGQGARYGYTF. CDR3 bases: TGTGCCAGCAGTCCCGGACAGGGGGCGCGGTATGGCTACACCTTC.

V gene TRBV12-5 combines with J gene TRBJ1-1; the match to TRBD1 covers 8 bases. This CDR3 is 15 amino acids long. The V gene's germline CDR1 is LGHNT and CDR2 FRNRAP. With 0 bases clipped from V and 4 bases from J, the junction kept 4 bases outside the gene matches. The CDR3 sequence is CASGLVRTGTTEAFF. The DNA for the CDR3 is TGTGCTAGTGGTTTGGTACGGACAGGGACCACTGAAGCTTTCTTT.

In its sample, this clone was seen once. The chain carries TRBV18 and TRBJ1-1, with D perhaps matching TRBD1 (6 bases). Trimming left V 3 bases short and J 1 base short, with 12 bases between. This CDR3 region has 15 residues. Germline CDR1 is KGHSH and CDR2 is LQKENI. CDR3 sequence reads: CASSPQTGTNTEAFF. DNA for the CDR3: TGTGCCAGCTCACCCCAGACAGGAACGAACACTGAAGCTTTCTTT.

This CDR3 reads CASSLDRNGELFF. The CDR3 nucleotides read TGTGCCAGCAGCTTGGACAGGAACGGGGAGCTGTTTTTT. The chain links TRBV7-2 to TRBJ2-2, with TRBD1 identical over 7 bases. The germline gives CDR1 SGHTA, CDR2 FQGNSA. V lost 3 bases to trimming and J lost 7 bases; unmatched junction nucleotides: 2. The CDR3 extends over 13 amino acids. Full variable domain (outside the CDR3, taken from reference TRBV7-2 and TRBJ2-2): GAGVSQSPSNKVTEKGKDVELRCDPISGHTALYWYRQSLGQGLEFLIYFQGNSAPDKSGLPSDRFSAERTGGSVSTLTIQRTQQEDSAVYLCASSLDRNGELFFGEGSRLTVL.

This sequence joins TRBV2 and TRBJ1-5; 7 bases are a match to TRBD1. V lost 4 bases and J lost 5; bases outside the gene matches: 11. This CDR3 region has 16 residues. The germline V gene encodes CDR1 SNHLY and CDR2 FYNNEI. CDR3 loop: CASSGPLTGSDQPQHF. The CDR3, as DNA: TGTGCCAGCAGTGGGCCCCTGACAGGGTCCGATCAGCCCCAGCATTTT.

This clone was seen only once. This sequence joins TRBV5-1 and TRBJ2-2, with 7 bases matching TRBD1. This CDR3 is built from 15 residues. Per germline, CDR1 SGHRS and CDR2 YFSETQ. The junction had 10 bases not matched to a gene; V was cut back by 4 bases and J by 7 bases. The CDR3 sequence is CASSVMTGFDGELFF. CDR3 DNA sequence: TGCGCCAGCAGCGTTATGACAGGGTTCGACGGGGAGCTGTTTTTT.